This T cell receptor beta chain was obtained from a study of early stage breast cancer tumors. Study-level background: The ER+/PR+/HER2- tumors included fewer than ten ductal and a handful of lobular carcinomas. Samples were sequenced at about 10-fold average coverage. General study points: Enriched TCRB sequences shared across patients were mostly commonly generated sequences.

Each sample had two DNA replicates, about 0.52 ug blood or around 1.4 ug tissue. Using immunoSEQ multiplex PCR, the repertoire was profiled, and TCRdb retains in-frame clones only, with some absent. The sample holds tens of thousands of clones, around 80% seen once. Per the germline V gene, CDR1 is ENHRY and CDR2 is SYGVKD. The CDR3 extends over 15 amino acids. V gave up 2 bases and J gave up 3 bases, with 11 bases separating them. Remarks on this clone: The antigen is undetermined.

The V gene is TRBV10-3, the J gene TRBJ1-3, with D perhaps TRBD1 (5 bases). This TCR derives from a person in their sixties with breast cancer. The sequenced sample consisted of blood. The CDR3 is CAISERVRVGNTIYF. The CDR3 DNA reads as TGTGCCATCAGTGAGCGGGTCAGGGTTGGAAACACCATATATTTT.